The T cell receptor (beta chain) under discussion was sequenced for a study of T-cell memory formation after mild COVID-19. About the study: Across donors, TCR clusters were largely donor specific. The study's findings and limits: Contracting CD8+ clones were enriched in EMRA, CD4+ mainly in CM and EM. Second-wave clones with a day 37 peak had unconfirmed SARS-CoV-2 specificity. Whereas later expanders leaned CD4+, clones contracting day 15 to 85 showed a balanced CD4/CD8 makeup.

In this sample, this clonotype turned up a few times. As yet, its antigen is unknown. TCRdb re-analysed the 5' RACE reads in MiXCR, keeping a single row per CDR3 protein. The sample includes about 210,000 distinct CDR3 sequences, 8% to 11% of them seen just once. This receptor was taken from a man younger than 30 who had mild COVID-19 (a few samples of this study predate the infection). Cell type and time point are not known. The sequencing sample was made of PBMCs or a T cell subset sorted from them (not recorded which).

The CDR3 here is CASADRLLNTGELFF. Here the CDR3 DNA reads TGTGCCAGCGCCGACAGACTATTGAACACCGGGGAGCTGTTTTTT. This chain joins TRBV6-5 and TRBJ2-2; D possibly uses TRBD1 or TRBD2 (5 bases each). The germline CDR1 and CDR2 sequences are MNHEY and SVGAGI. V lost 8 bases to trimming and J lost 1 base, with 14 bases between them. There are 15 residues in the CDR3.